The clone carrying this T cell receptor (beta chain) has a handful of counts. This sample was taken from a study of somatic mutations in cytotoxic T cells in rheumatoid arthritis. Study-wide background: The authors flow-sorted some V beta antibody-stained T-cell populations at nearly 100% purity, including V beta1+ cells that they sequenced for TCRB.

TCRdb keeps only in-frame clones here, not all; method: immunoSEQ multiplex PCR. The sample records some 40,000 clones, about 84% being singletons. The source of this sequence is a man aged 40-50 years in good health. Material: CD8+ T cells sorted from blood.

CDR3 nucleotide sequence: TGTGCCAGTAGTCGATTGGGGATGGAGACCCAGTACTTC. Amino acids: CASSRLGMETQYF. The chain carries TRBV19 and TRBJ2-5; the D is unclear. The CDR3 sequence is 13 residues long. With 5 bases removed from V and 5 bases from J, the gap between germline ends came to 12 bases. Germline assignment: CDR1 LNHDA and CDR2 SQIVND (reference sequence).